This passage covers 28 T cell receptor beta chains from one sample sequenced in a study of beta chain features in type 1 diabetes. Study-level results: In all four CD4+ subsets, TCRB CDR3 length was significantly, moderately reduced in type 1 diabetes.

For these TCRs, the target antigens are not known. The entirety of the isolated RNA underwent reverse transcription, so expressed TCRB transcripts were sequenced. Measured with immunoSEQ multiplex PCR; TCRdb has only the in-frame clones, and not every one. The sample gives some 330,000 clones, 10% to 15% of which show up once; 0.0095% to 0.013% is in the top ten. The material sequenced was naive CD4+ T cells from blood. Receptors were obtained from a young woman with type 1 diabetes.

This clone was observed a few times. V gene TRBV21-1 combines with J gene TRBJ2-7; TRBD2, as called in the table, went unchecked against the DNA. TRBV21-1 is a pseudogene. The CDR3 extends over 16 amino acids. In nucleotides, the CDR3 is TGTGCCAGCAGCACCTCTAGACTGCCCTACTCCTACGAGCAGTACTTC. This sequence encodes CASSTSRLPYSYEQYF.

This clone was recorded a few times. The genes are TRBV18 and TRBJ2-3; TRBD2 aligns across 7 bases. J lost 4 bases, V lost 0 bases, and 7 bases had no gene match. CDR1 and CDR2 from the germline V gene are KGHSH and LQKENI. CDR3 length: 16 amino acids. The CDR3 sequence: CASSPPFQGGPDTQYF. The CDR3 DNA follows: TGTGCCAGCTCACCACCATTTCAGGGAGGGCCAGATACGCAGTATTTT.

This clone was recorded a few times. V is TRBV5-4 and J is TRBJ2-7; 9 bases map to TRBD2. This CDR3 is built from 15 residues. CDR1 and CDR2 (germline): SGHNT, YYREEE (reference sequence). V gave up 0 bases and J gave up 5 bases; unmatched junction bases: 6. CDR3 amino acids: CASSLVASGDHEQYF. The CDR3 DNA reads TGTGCCAGCAGCTTGGTAGCTAGCGGGGACCACGAGCAGTACTTC.

This clone was picked up a small number of times. The genes are TRBV28 and TRBJ2-7, with D uncertain. Germline loops: CDR1 MDHEN, CDR2 SYDVKM. The CDR3 length is 14 residues. Trimming removed 2 bases at V and 7 bases at J, with 15 bases between. Written as DNA, the CDR3 is TGTGCCAGCAGTTTAAAAGGAGCCCTACGGGAGCAGTACTTC. This encodes CASSLKGALREQYF.

This chain joins TRBV7-9 and TRBJ2-1, with D maybe TRBD2 (6 bases). With 1 base removed from V and 15 bases from J, the gap between germline ends came to 16 bases. The germline CDR1 and CDR2 sequences are SEHNR and FQNEAQ (reference sequence). The length of the CDR3 is 13 residues. CDR3 DNA sequence: TGTGCCAGCAGCTTAGATCGGTCTTCGCGGGGGTTCTTC. This sequence encodes CASSLDRSSRGFF.

The chain couples TRBV2 to TRBJ2-3; no clear D gene. V shed 7 bases and J shed 4 bases, with 15 bases lying between them. The CDR3 loop spans 14 amino acids. CDR1 is SNHLY, CDR2 FYNNEI, per germline. The CDR3 protein is CASNYALIPDTQYF. The CDR3, as DNA: TGTGCCAGCAACTACGCCCTGATTCCAGATACGCAGTATTTT.

This clone was observed a handful of times. V and J are TRBV5-1 and TRBJ2-7; 7 bases line up with TRBD2. Germline lookup yields CDR1 SGHRS and CDR2 YFSETQ. The CDR3 has 15 amino acids. V lost 1 base, J lost 2 bases, and 6 bases stayed unmatched. CDR3 sequence reads: CASSLTGTTAYEQYF. The CDR3 coding sequence is TGCGCCAGCAGCTTGACCGGGACTACCGCCTACGAGCAGTACTTC. Full variable domain (remainder filled in from reference TRBV5-1 and TRBJ2-7): KAGVTQTPRYLIKTRGQQVTLSCSPISGHRSVSWYQQTPGQGLQFLFEYFSETQRNKGNFPGRFSGRQFSNSRSEMNVSTLELGDSALYLCASSLTGTTAYEQYFGPGTRLTVT.

This chain uses TRBV5-4 with TRBJ1-5; 10 bases line up with TRBD1. V was pared by 3 bases and J by 8 bases, with 5 bases of the junction left unmatched. This CDR3 has 14 amino acids. CDR1 SGHNT and CDR2 YYREEE come from the germline V gene (reference sequence). Written as DNA, the CDR3 is TGTGCCAGCAGCTCCGGGACAGGGGTGGAGCCCCAGCATTTT. Translated: CASSSGTGVEPQHF.

This clone has a handful of counts. The junction and the germline gene differ at one end; a read error may be behind it. The chain couples TRBV7-7 to TRBJ2-7; 8 bases are a match to TRBD1. CDR3 length: 13 residues. CDR1 is SSHAT, CDR2 FNYEAQ, per germline (reference sequence). The CDR3, as DNA: TGTGCTAGCAGCATGGACAGGGAGAGGGAGCAGTACTTC. It specifies CASSMDREREQYF.

The chain carries TRBV28 and TRBJ2-3; TRBD1 matches 8 bases. V shed 3 bases, J shed 10 bases, and the junction held 12 bases outside the gene matches. CDR1 is MDHEN, CDR2 SYDVKM, per germline. This CDR3 has 15 amino acids. The CDR3 spells CASSFSRGLVSPQYF. CDR3 nucleotide sequence: TGTGCCAGCAGTTTCTCCAGGGGGCTGGTATCACCGCAGTATTTT.

This clone has just a few counts. The gene calls are TRBV5-1 and TRBJ1-2; tentatively, D is TRBD1 (5 bases). CDR1 and CDR2 from the germline V gene are SGHRS and YFSETQ. Trimming took 2 bases from V and 4 from J, leaving 15 bases between them. This CDR3 region has 15 residues. The CDR3 here is CASSFSTDFPYGYTF. Written as DNA, the CDR3 is TGCGCCAGCAGCTTTTCGACAGACTTCCCCTATGGCTACACCTTC.

This clone was seen a handful of times. The chain couples TRBV29-1 to TRBJ1-2; no firm D call. Germline loops: CDR1 SQVTM, CDR2 ANQGSEA. This CDR3 region has 13 residues. V lost 4 bases and J lost 4, with 13 bases in between. CDR3 region: CSVGAKLSYGYTF. Written as DNA, the CDR3 is TGCAGCGTTGGGGCAAAGCTAAGCTATGGCTACACCTTC.

This chain connects TRBV12-5 to TRBJ2-3; D gene uncertain. This CDR3 has 12 amino acids. The germline V and J ends were trimmed by 0 bases and 6 bases, with 4 bases remaining between them. Germline CDR1 LGHNT, CDR2 FRNRAP. CDR3: CASGLVLDTQYF. The CDR3 region has the DNA TGTGCTAGTGGTTTGGTACTGGATACGCAGTATTTT.

This clone was observed a few times. The genes are TRBV6-5 and TRBJ1-2; 9 nucleotides match TRBD1. The germline V gene encodes CDR1 MNHEY and CDR2 SVGAGI. Losses at the gene ends were 2 bases for V and 4 bases for J; bases not matched to a gene: 2. This CDR3 is 14 amino acids long. CDR3 bases: TGTGCCAGCAGTTACGGGGACAGGGCCTATGGCTACACCTTC. Protein: CASSYGDRAYGYTF.

V usage is TRBV30 and J usage is TRBJ2-2, with 8 bases that match TRBD1. V shed 3 bases, J shed 3 bases, and the junction held 3 bases outside the gene matches. Germline V gene data show CDR1 as GTSNPN and CDR2 as SVGIG (reference sequence). This CDR3 has 14 residues. CDR3 coding DNA: TGTGCCTGGAGGATGGACAGGGACACCGGGGAGCTGTTTTTT. Its translation: CAWRMDRDTGELFF.

There are a few counts of this clone. This chain joins TRBV6-6 and TRBJ1-5; 8 bases are a match to TRBD1. Germline CDR1 reads MNHNY; CDR2 reads SVGAGI (reference sequence). The junction had 4 bases not matched to a gene; V was cut back by 6 bases and J by 6 bases. This CDR3 has 13 residues. The CDR3 bases are TGTGCCAGCAGAGACAGGGGTTCTCAGCCCCAGCATTTT. Its protein product is CASRDRGSQPQHF.

This chain connects TRBV19 to TRBJ2-7; 7 nucleotides line up with TRBD1. Germline CDR1 is LNHDA and CDR2 is SQIVND (reference sequence). Trimming removed 4 bases from V and 7 bases from J; junction bases left unmatched: 7. This CDR3 region has 13 residues. This chain's CDR3 is CASSNFGTAEQYF. Written as DNA, the CDR3 is TGTGCCAGTAGTAACTTCGGGACAGCTGAGCAGTACTTC.

This clone was observed a few times. V gene TRBV19 combines with J gene TRBJ2-4, with 7 bases aligning to TRBD2. The junction had 6 bases not matched to a gene; V was cut back by 5 bases and J by 8 bases. Germline CDR1 reads LNHDA; CDR2 reads SQIVND (reference sequence). The CDR3 covers 13 residues. The DNA of the CDR3 is TGTGCCAGTAGTCGGGAGGCCAACTACATTCAGTACTTC. Translating gives CASSREANYIQYF.

This clone was detected a few times. The chain recombines TRBV15 with TRBJ1-4; D possibly corresponds to TRBD1 (5 bases). Germline CDR1 LNHNV, CDR2 YYDKDF (reference sequence). The CDR3 is 17 amino acids. V was pared by 5 bases and J by 3 bases, with 19 bases between. The DNA for the CDR3 is TGTGCCACCAGCGGATACAGTGGGACTGCAGCTAATGAAAAACTGTTTTTT. This sequence encodes CATSGYSGTAANEKLFF.

This clone was found a few times. The V and J genes are TRBV5-1 and TRBJ2-3, with D possibly being TRBD2 (5 bases). Germline V gene lookup returns CDR1 SGHRS and CDR2 YFSETQ. V was shortened by 0 bases and J by 2 bases, with 13 bases between the two germline ends. The CDR3 spans 16 residues. The CDR3 spells CASSLARDTSTDTQYF. In DNA, the CDR3 is TGCGCCAGCAGCTTGGCCCGGGATACATCCACAGATACGCAGTATTTT.

This clone has more than one count but fewer than ten. The chain employs TRBV18 and TRBJ2-1, with D perhaps matching TRBD2 (5 bases). This CDR3 is built from 12 residues. V shed 5 bases and J shed 7 bases, with 9 bases lying between them. CDR1 is KGHSH and CDR2 is LQKENI in the germline V gene. The CDR3 here is CASSTSINEQFF. The CDR3 coding sequence is TGTGCCAGCTCAACTAGTATTAATGAGCAGTTCTTC.

This clone appeared a few times. The genes are TRBV4-1 and TRBJ2-7; D is undetermined. Germline values: CDR1 MGHRA, CDR2 YSYEKL. The CDR3 is made up of 14 amino acids. With 3 bases removed from V and 1 base from J, the gap between germline ends came to 10 bases. The CDR3 DNA sequence: TGCGCCAGCAGCCACCCGATGAGGTCCTACGAGCAGTACTTC. It translates to CASSHPMRSYEQYF.

This clone was observed a few times. The J gene is TRBJ2-7, the V gene TRBV2; 8 bases are shared with TRBD1. The CDR3 consists of 13 residues. Germline V gene data show CDR1 as SNHLY and CDR2 as FYNNEI. V was pared by 3 bases and J by 3 bases, with 1 base of the junction left unmatched. The CDR3 protein is CASSEDRVYEQYF. The DNA of the CDR3 is TGTGCCAGCAGTGAGGACAGGGTCTACGAGCAGTACTTC.

The chain links TRBV6-5 to TRBJ2-1, with 11 bases matching TRBD2. J lost 9 bases, V lost 5 bases, and 9 bases had no gene match. Germline-derived CDR1 and CDR2 are MNHEY and SVGAGI. CDR3 size: 15 residues. CDR3 DNA sequence: TGTGCCAGCAGTCGACTAGCGGGGCTATTGACTGAGCAGTTCTTC. This gives the protein CASSRLAGLLTEQFF.

In this sample, this clone turned up a few times. The chain couples TRBV28 to TRBJ2-1; TRBD2 agrees at 7 bases. The germline CDR1 and CDR2 sequences are MDHEN and SYDVKM. V was pared by 3 bases and J by 3 bases, with 5 bases of the junction left unmatched. The length of the CDR3 is 15 residues. The CDR3 sequence: CASSFGGSFYNEQFF. The CDR3 DNA sequence: TGTGCCAGCAGTTTTGGCGGGAGTTTCTACAATGAGCAGTTCTTC.

The sample holds a few counts of this clone. The rearrangement links TRBV7-2 to TRBJ2-7; TRBD2 is a possible D gene (6 bases). The CDR3 is made up of 15 amino acids. Trimming removed 1 base at V and 2 bases at J, with 12 bases between. The V gene's germline CDR1 is SGHTA and CDR2 FQGNSA. The CDR3 coding sequence is TGTGCCAGCAGCTTAGTACTAGCTTCCCCCTACGAGCAGTACTTC. Translation gives CASSLVLASPYEQYF. The variable domain in full, completed from reference TRBV7-2 and TRBJ2-7, reads GAGVSQSPSNKVTEKGKDVELRCDPISGHTALYWYRQSLGQGLEFLIYFQGNSAPDKSGLPSDRFSAERTGGSVSTLTIQRTQQEDSAVYLCASSLVLASPYEQYFGPGTRLTVT.

This clone has a handful of counts. The V gene is TRBV5-4, the J gene TRBJ1-2; D unclear. Germline loops: CDR1 SGHNT, CDR2 YYREEE (reference sequence). Between the trimmed V and J ends, which lost 4 bases and 5 bases, there was a span of 15 bases. The CDR3 is 14 residues long. The CDR3 sequence is CASSRETSSYGYTF. The CDR3, as DNA: TGTGCCAGCAGCCGGGAGACCTCTTCTTATGGCTACACCTTC. Filled out from reference TRBV5-4 and TRBJ1-2, the complete variable domain reads ETGVTQSPTHLIKTRGQQVTLRCSSQSGHNTVSWYQQALGQGPQFIFQYYREEENGRGNFPPRFSGLQFPNYSSELNVNALELDDSALYLCASSRETSSYGYTFGSGTRLTVV.

This clone has more than one count but fewer than ten. This chain joins TRBV4-3 and TRBJ1-6; 9 bases agree with TRBD1. V was pared by 8 bases and J by 10 bases, with 6 bases of the junction left unmatched. The germline V gene encodes CDR1 LGHNA and CDR2 YSLEER. This CDR3 contains 13 residues. As DNA, the CDR3 is TGCGCCAGCCAAGGACAGGGGCAATCACCCCTCCACTTT. It is translated as CASQGQGQSPLHF.